These T cell receptor beta chains were read from a single sample in a study of T cell responses to AZD1222 COVID-19 vaccine. Clones were sequenced by immunoSEQ multiplex PCR, and TCRdb holds only the in-frame ones, with some missing. Of roughly 150,000 clones in the sample, almost 95% were seen once. The starting material was peripheral blood, obtained on day 0 of AZD1222 vaccination. Source of these receptors: an adult in good health. Each CDR3 is given without its conserved first and last residue.

J: TRBJ2-3; V: TRBV10-3; CDR3: AISEGTHSTDTQY
J: TRBJ2-2; V: TRBV21-1; CDR3: ASSKVAGGMGNTGELF
J: TRBJ2-2; V: TRBV7-8; CDR3: ASSLVAGSTGELF
J: TRBJ1-3; V: TRBV2; CDR3: ASSLSSTGNTIY
J: TRBJ2-1; V: TRBV28; CDR3: ASSNLLAGAGNEQF
J: TRBJ1-4; V: TRBV30; CDR3: ASSGIQGIF
J: TRBJ2-7; V: TRBV28; CDR3: ASSLGRWESSSYEQY
J: TRBJ1-4; V: TRBV18; CDR3: ASSATGDPTNEKLF
J: TRBJ2-2; V: TRBV19; CDR3: ASSEGIYTGELF
J: TRBJ1-5; V: TRBV7-2; CDR3: ASSLEPQGGSNQPQH
J: TRBJ2-7; V: TRBV30; CDR3: AWSVRRGYEQY
J: TRBJ2-2; V: TRBV4-1; CDR3: ASSHPGGGNTGELF
J: TRBJ1-5; V: TRBV18; CDR3: ASSRGTESNQPQH
J: TRBJ1-2; V: TRBV5-8; CDR3: ASSLGQGVRGYT
J: TRBJ2-1; V: TRBV7-2; CDR3: ASSWGDLYNEQF
J: TRBJ1-1; V: TRBV19; CDR3: ASSIKREGQTEAF
J: TRBJ2-2; V: TRBV30; CDR3: AWGPPRGTNTGELF
J: TRBJ2-1; V: TRBV7-8; CDR3: ASSLDRGYYNEQF
J: TRBJ1-1; V: TRBV19; CDR3: ASRRGTRGLMNTEAF
J: TRBJ1-2; V: TRBV3-1/TRBV3-2; CDR3: ASSQDQRAWVDYGYT
J: TRBJ2-7; V: TRBV29-1; CDR3: SVDKGGHEQY
J: TRBJ2-1; V: TRBV24-1; CDR3: ATSGAGTSLTGGQF
J: TRBJ2-1; V: TRBV19; CDR3: ASESGGFYNEQF
J: TRBJ1-2; V: TRBV15; CDR3: ATSGQGAYGYT
J: TRBJ2-5; V: TRBV11-3; CDR3: ASSHSWTSGQETQY
J: TRBJ1-2; V: TRBV6-5; CDR3: ASSLGRTEGYGYT
J: TRBJ1-1; V: TRBV30; CDR3: AWSQGGGAF
J: TRBJ2-5; V: TRBV9; CDR3: ASSPNKGTGQETQY
J: TRBJ1-1; V: TRBV6-1; CDR3: ASSEGTGGGTEAF
J: TRBJ1-2; V: TRBV18; CDR3: ASSLGENHYGYT
J: TRBJ2-5; V: TRBV5-1; CDR3: ASSLGITQETQY
J: TRBJ2-5; V: TRBV7-3; CDR3: ASSLSNSGGETQY
J: TRBJ2-1; V: TRBV14; CDR3: ASSHAWLAGSEQF
J: TRBJ1-5; V: TRBV2; CDR3: ASSPGQGAQPQH
J: TRBJ2-2; V: TRBV4-3; CDR3: ASSQDTWGGITGELF
J: TRBJ1-5; V: TRBV9; CDR3: ASSVVLGDRGYSNQPQH
J: TRBJ1-3; V: TRBV10-2; CDR3: ASSRVTSGNTIY
J: TRBJ1-2; V: TRBV18; CDR3: ASSSRGDGYT
J: TRBJ2-7; V: TRBV29-1; CDR3: SVETRGAHYEQY
J: TRBJ1-6; V: TRBV12-3/TRBV12-4; CDR3: ASRLLDSPLH
J: TRBJ2-3; V: TRBV28; CDR3: ASIAGLVPLTDTQY
J: TRBJ1-2; V: TRBV6-5; CDR3: ASSSTGGNGYT
J: TRBJ1-2; V: TRBV18; CDR3: ASSPPLDIGSSYGYT
J: TRBJ2-7; V: TRBV21-1; CDR3: ASSTDEEGILYEQY
J: TRBJ2-1; V: TRBV28; CDR3: ASSPLLAGNEQF
J: TRBJ2-7; V: TRBV28; CDR3: ASSWTGHQTYEQY
J: TRBJ1-5; V: TRBV6-1; CDR3: ASSEGPRNQPQH
J: TRBJ2-2; V: TRBV5-8; CDR3: ASSLLAGVTGELF
J: TRBJ1-2; V: TRBV2; CDR3: ASSEDRPRT
J: TRBJ2-7; V: TRBV11-3; CDR3: ASSPSGQGEQY
J: TRBJ2-3; V: TRBV9; CDR3: ASSLVSSFTDTQY